The TCR beta chain described here comes from a study of monozygotic twins with inflammatory bowel disease. General study points: Twins classed as concordant or discordant showed no difference in repertoire similarity, possibly from limited power. On the inverse Simpson index, IBD patients scored lower for TCRbeta diversity than healthy co-twins.

The template switching step added UMIs that contained a 6-nucleotide sample barcode. TCRdb re-called the 5' RACE reads and gives one entry per CDR3 protein, without DNA. The sample has about 160,000 distinct CDR3 sequences, and its top ten clones hold more than 2.5%. Germline loops: CDR1 SGHAT, CDR2 FQNNGV. The CDR3 loop spans 13 amino acids. Comment on this clonotype: The target antigen is unknown.

V and J are TRBV11-2 and TRBJ2-1. The TCR comes from a human donor with ulcerative colitis or Crohn's disease, or a healthy co-twin of an affected twin (not recorded which). Sample: blood. The CDR3 sequence is CASSSTNYNEQFF.